This TCR beta chain was recovered during a study of low-dose radiotherapy and immunotherapy resistance in tumors (dated by TCRdb to the early 2020s). Broadly, across the study: In Cohort 1, each fraction delivered 0.5 Gy every 2 weeks, and the prescribed total PTV dose was 6.5 Gy. Cyclophosphamide 200 mg/m2 was administered intravenously every two weeks, one day before each radiation and immunotherapy administration. Randomization of trial participants into treatment groups was not performed. Starting on cycle 1 day 1, patients took 300 mg of aspirin by mouth once daily for four cycles. For Cohort 2, the dose was 1 Gy per fraction given every two weeks, adding up to 13 Gy in total across 26 weeks. The translational analysis covered eight patients: three from the first dose cohort and the first five from the second dose cohort. Nivolumab and ipilimumab were both given intravenously, with nivolumab at a 240 mg flat dose every two weeks and ipilimumab at 1 mg/kg every six weeks.

Points on this clonotype: It lacks a known antigen. No much larger clone exists at a distance of one base, and base qualities are not known.

The junction shows trimming of 4 bases on V and 1 base on J, and the gene matches do not reach 10 bases of it. From the germline V gene, CDR1 is SGHDT and CDR2 is YYEEEE. The CDR3 sequence holds 18 residues, the cysteine and phenylalanine included. Only CDR3 DNA remains: 54 bases, in frame from the first base. Instrument on record: Illumina HiSeq 2500. First-strand cDNA was synthesized with Superscript III and a set of TRAV- and TRBV-specific primers, covering both TCRalpha and TCRbeta chains. TCRs were amplified with Phusion for 20 to 25 PCR cycles, with a constant-region primer paired with the adapter attached to the V primers. Amplification of the isolated mRNA was done with the MessageAmp II aRNA Amplification Kit, which involved an approximately 15-hour in vitro transcription at 37 degrees C. The Dynabeads mRNA DIRECT Purification Kit was used to isolate the mRNA for TCR sequencing. Indexed Illumina adapters were added in a second Phusion PCR of 25 cycles, after which AMPure XP beads were used to purify the products. The original methods were these. Custom Perl scripts pooled TCR sequences encoding the same protein, removed out-of-frame sequences and computed each clonotype's abundance. The analysis excluded TCR sequences that were supported by just one read. Shannon entropy, Gini index, clonality, richness, and the frequency of TCRs shared between repertoires were included as repertoire metrics. TCRdb passed the public sequencing reads through fastp at Q25 and MiXCR, retaining productive beta sequences. Duplicate CDR3 protein sequences are folded into a single record with the most common DNA and genes. The V and J calls and clone size are TCRdb's, not the authors'. Recorded for this sample are 35,000 to 45,000 distinct CDR3 sequences; 20% to 25% of them occurred a single time. Around 10% of the sample lies in the top ten.

What the time point label conveys for this sample: after trial treatment. The treatment or condition label, read with the paper, signifies: LDRT plus nivolumab, ipilimumab, low-dose cyclophosphamide and aspirin (RACIN trial). The donors came from RACIN, which was a single-arm phase I dose-escalation trial that paired nivolumab and ipilimumab with aspirin, low-dose cyclophosphamide and low-dose radiotherapy. To be eligible, a patient needed to have an advanced solid tumor that was TIL-negative. Sequenced material: PBMCs, taken after low-dose radiotherapy plus immunotherapy. This chain is built from TRBV5-6 and TRBJ2-2, with 10 junctional bases fitting TRBD1. This clonotype was sampled from a male donor with prostate cancer. The DNA sequence reads TGTGCCAGCAGCGTAGCAGGGACAGGGGCCTTGAACACCGGGGAGCTGTTTTTT. This codes for CASSVAGTGALNTGELFF.